The 15 T cell receptor beta chains below all came from one sample that was sequenced in a study of blood T cell repertoires in COVID-19. The method was immunoSEQ multiplex PCR; TCRdb's version includes in-frame clones alone and lacks a portion of them. The data show about 410,000 clones, with 89% seen just once and roughly 1.6% held by the top ten. Sequencing input: peripheral blood. These receptors all stem from a woman aged 40 to 49 with COVID-19, enrolled during active disease.

Worth noting for this clone: This same CDR3 is encoded by further DNA sequences in the sample. The V and J genes are TRBV7-2 and TRBJ1-5, with a possible D match to TRBD1 (6 bases). The ends were cut back, 5 bases at V and 3 bases at J, with 14 bases in the middle. The CDR3 is 15 amino acids. The V gene's germline CDR1 is SGHTA and CDR2 FQGNSA. CDR3: CASSRTGQINQPQHF. The CDR3 DNA follows: TGTGCCAGCAGCCGGACCGGACAGATCAATCAGCCCCAGCATTTT.

The chain couples TRBV12-5 to TRBJ1-2; D is uncertain. From germline, CDR1 is LGHNT and CDR2 FRNRAP. V lost 10 bases to trimming and J lost 7 bases, with 10 bases between them. CDR3 length: 10 residues. Here the CDR3 reads CATPLGGYTF. The CDR3 nucleotides are TGTGCTACCCCTCTCGGTGGCTACACCTTC.

The rearrangement uses TRBV7-2 and TRBJ1-6; D gene uncertain. The CDR3 is made up of 19 amino acids. The V gene's germline CDR1 is SGHTA and CDR2 FQGNSA. The V and J ends lost 1 base and 0 bases respectively, with 16 bases between them. The CDR3 loop is CASSLGGSSPSSYNSPLHF. CDR3 DNA: TGTGCCAGCAGCTTAGGAGGAAGTAGTCCGAGCTCCTATAATTCACCCCTCCACTTT.

This clone was detected once. The chain joins TRBV2 to TRBJ2-7, with 10 bases that match TRBD1. The V gene's germline CDR1 is SNHLY and CDR2 FYNNEI. V was pared by 6 bases and J by 6 bases, with 8 bases of the junction left unmatched. This CDR3 has 14 amino acids. The CDR3 coding sequence is TGTGCCAGCAGCAATAGGGACAGGGGTTCCGAGCAGTACTTC. Translated: CASSNRDRGSEQYF.

The V gene is TRBV4-3, the J gene TRBJ1-2; D uncertain. The CDR3 spans 17 residues. The ends were cut back, 0 bases at V and 4 bases at J, with 18 bases in the middle. The germline gives CDR1 LGHNA, CDR2 YSLEER. CDR3 sequence reads: CASSQDQTRHNRYGYTF. CDR3 bases: TGCGCCAGCAGCCAAGATCAGACGAGGCACAACCGCTATGGCTACACCTTC.

V usage is TRBV30 and J usage is TRBJ1-5; weak D call: TRBD1 (6 bases). V lost 0 bases and J 7 bases, leaving 19 bases between the germline ends. Germline V gives CDR1 GTSNPN, CDR2 SVGIG (reference sequence). The CDR3 is 16 amino acids. CDR3 sequence: CAWSVRGGRLGQPQHF. In nucleotides, the CDR3 is TGTGCCTGGAGTGTACGGGGGGGGCGCTTGGGGCAGCCCCAGCATTTT.

V gene TRBV24-1 combines with J gene TRBJ2-1, with TRBD1 matching over 8 bases. The CDR3 is made up of 17 amino acids. V was pared by 3 bases and J by 4 bases, with 10 bases of the junction left unmatched. CDR1 is KGHDR, CDR2 SFDVKD, per germline. This CDR3 is CATSDGNRGIRYNEQFF. The CDR3 coding sequence is TGTGCCACCAGTGATGGGAACAGGGGGATCAGGTACAATGAGCAGTTCTTC.

The V call is TRBV19, the J call TRBJ1-2; D possibly corresponds to TRBD1 (5 bases). V gave up 6 bases and J gave up 1 base, with 15 bases separating them. The CDR3 contains 15 residues. Germline V gives CDR1 LNHDA, CDR2 SQIVND (reference sequence). CDR3 bases: TGTGCCAGTAGCCCCCCCAGGGAGGTTAACTATGGCTACACCTTC. Amino acids: CASSPPREVNYGYTF.

The chain has TRBV30 and TRBJ1-6, with D perhaps TRBD1 (6 bases). V lost 0 bases and J lost 3, with 18 bases in between. The CDR3 length is 18 residues. The germline gives CDR1 GTSNPN, CDR2 SVGIG (reference sequence). The CDR3 region has the DNA TGTGCCTGGAGTGTCGACAGACAACTAGGGGGCTATAATTCACCCCTCCACTTT. It encodes CAWSVDRQLGGYNSPLHF.

V and J are TRBV5-1 and TRBJ1-6, with a possible D match to TRBD1 (6 bases). CDR1 and CDR2 (germline): SGHRS, YFSETQ. The CDR3 has 16 residues. Between the trimmed V and J ends, which lost 5 bases and 3 bases, there was a span of 15 bases. The CDR3 sequence: CASRYRTAIYNSPLHF. The CDR3 coding sequence is TGCGCCAGCAGATATCGGACAGCAATCTATAATTCACCCCTCCACTTT. The full variable domain, rest sourced from reference TRBV5-1 and TRBJ1-6, is KAGVTQTPRYLIKTRGQQVTLSCSPISGHRSVSWYQQTPGQGLQFLFEYFSETQRNKGNFPGRFSGRQFSNSRSEMNVSTLELGDSALYLCASRYRTAIYNSPLHFGNGTRLTVT.

The rearrangement links TRBV5-6 to TRBJ2-2; unclear D gene. CDR3 length equals 16 residues. Trimming pared 0 bases from V and 3 bases from J, leaving 12 bases between. The germline V gene encodes CDR1 SGHDT and CDR2 YYEEEE. CDR3 loop: CASSLAPGTDTGELFF. DNA of the CDR3: TGTGCCAGCAGCTTGGCCCCAGGAACTGACACCGGGGAGCTGTTTTTT.

The genes are TRBV29-1 and TRBJ1-2; D is uncertain. The CDR3 is made up of 12 amino acids. V gave up 6 bases and J gave up 0 bases, with 8 bases separating them. Germline CDR1 and CDR2: SQVTM and ANQGSEA. CDR3 DNA: TGCAGCGTATCCCGGGCTAACTATGGCTACACCTTC. This sequence encodes CSVSRANYGYTF.

The V and J genes are TRBV28 and TRBJ1-3; D is perhaps TRBD1 (5 bases). Germline V lookup: CDR1 MDHEN, CDR2 SYDVKM. V lost 6 bases and J lost 0, with 18 bases in between. The CDR3 spans 17 residues. DNA of the CDR3: TGTGCCAGCAGCCTGGCGCGGGGGTCGAGCTCTGGAAACACCATATATTTT. Translated, it gives CASSLARGSSSGNTIYF. Based on the CDR3 plus reference TRBV28 and TRBJ1-3, the full variable domain is DVKVTQSSRYLVKRTGEKVFLECVQDMDHENMFWYRQDPGLGLRLIYFSYDVKMKEKGDIPEGYSVSREKKERFSLILESASTNQTSMYLCASSLARGSSSGNTIYFGEGSWLTVV.

CDR3 amino acids: CASSPRWAGAEAFF. Written as DNA, the CDR3 is TGTGCCAGCAGCCCTCGATGGGCCGGCGCTGAAGCTTTCTTT. V is TRBV7-2 and J is TRBJ1-1; D ambiguous. The CDR3 runs to 14 residues. From germline, CDR1 is SGHTA and CDR2 FQGNSA. Trimming left V 5 bases short and J 6 bases short, with 16 bases between. The full variable domain, rest sourced from reference TRBV7-2 and TRBJ1-1, is GAGVSQSPSNKVTEKGKDVELRCDPISGHTALYWYRQSLGQGLEFLIYFQGNSAPDKSGLPSDRFSAERTGGSVSTLTIQRTQQEDSAVYLCASSPRWAGAEAFFGQGTRLTVV.

This chain joins TRBV7-9 and TRBJ2-7, with D possibly TRBD1 on 6 matching bases. CDR3 length: 15 amino acids. CDR1 and CDR2 (germline): SEHNR, FQNEAQ (reference sequence). The V and J ends lost 2 bases and 0 bases respectively, with 11 bases between them. The CDR3 DNA reads TGTGCCAGCAGCTTAATGGGGGCCAGCTCCTACGAGCAGTACTTC. Protein product: CASSLMGASSYEQYF.